This TCR beta chain was retrieved from a study of blood T cell repertoires in COVID-19. The wider study: Collection of acute and convalescent COVID-19 samples took place in the United States, Italy and Spain. PBMCs, B-cell-depleted T cells, or T cells were the source of the cDNA or gDNA that made up the material.

Source study methods: The authors estimated nucleated cell counts from reference gene primer amplification. Profiling relied on immunoSEQ multiplex PCR, and the TCRdb table lists in-frame clones only, not all of them. V and J calls and clone size are as listed in that table; D and trimming were resolved from the DNA. The sample gives approximately 220,000 clones, roughly 80% of which show up once; about 4.8% is in the top ten. This CDR3 contains 12 residues. Germline V lookup: CDR1 SGDLS, CDR2 YYNGEE. V lost 4 bases and J lost 6, with 10 bases in between. The genes are TRBV9 and TRBJ1-2, with D unresolved. Sequenced input: peripheral blood. This clonotype originated in a woman aged 70 to 79 with acute or convalescent COVID-19. The CDR3 sequence is CASSPQFDGYTF. DNA for the CDR3: TGTGCCAGCAGCCCCCAATTTGATGGCTACACCTTC.